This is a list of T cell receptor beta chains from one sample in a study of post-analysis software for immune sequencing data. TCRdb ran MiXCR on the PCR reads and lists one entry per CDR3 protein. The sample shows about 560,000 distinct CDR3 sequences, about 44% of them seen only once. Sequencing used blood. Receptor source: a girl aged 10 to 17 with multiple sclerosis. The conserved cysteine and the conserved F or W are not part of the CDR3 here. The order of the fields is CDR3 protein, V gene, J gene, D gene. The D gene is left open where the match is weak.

ASSEGSRGETQY	TRBV7-2	TRBJ2-5	-
SASMPRPSREGYT	TRBV20-1	TRBJ1-2	-
ASSLDGLAGGFSYEQY	TRBV11-3	TRBJ2-7	TRBD2
SAELAGRSTDTQY	TRBV20-1	TRBJ2-3	TRBD2
ASSFLSLRADTQY	TRBV5-1	TRBJ2-3	-
ASSQGTATTEAF	TRBV4-1	TRBJ1-1	-
ASSEARVNSGRQF	TRBV6-1	TRBJ2-1	TRBD2
ASSLARRGRGTQY	TRBV7-2	-	-
ASSPSGLFQETQY	TRBV6-1	TRBJ2-5	-
SARADSYNEQF	TRBV20-1	TRBJ2-1	-
ASSYGALTDNTEAF	TRBV6-5	TRBJ1-1	-
ASKTGDQPQH	TRBV6-6	TRBJ1-5	-
ASSWRGSLFAF	TRBV12-3/TRBV12-4	TRBJ1-1	-
ASNLLDRADCNQPQH	TRBV7-6	TRBJ1-5	TRBD1
ASSLTRDRAISSYEQY	TRBV12-3/TRBV12-4	TRBJ2-7	-
AISPSGRADEQL	TRBV10-3	TRBJ2-1	TRBD2
ATLQGGGGGYT	TRBV12-3/TRBV12-4	TRBJ1-2	TRBD1
ASSLGFTDTRY	TRBV6-5	TRBJ2-3	-
SQQIRNTGELF	TRBV28	TRBJ2-2	-
ASSLVSRDNEQF	TRBV5-1	TRBJ2-1	-
ASSSPNTQY	TRBV6-6	TRBJ2-3	-
ASSQDWWDEQY	TRBV4-3	TRBJ2-7	-
AISESWGQVTQY	TRBV10-3	TRBJ2-3	TRBD1
ASSFEGSYGYT	TRBV5-1	TRBJ1-2	-
ASSFAPGQSYEQY	TRBV5-1	TRBJ2-7	TRBD1
SAPDLADQETQY	TRBV20-1	TRBJ2-5	TRBD2
VSSLSLAPLAKNIQY	TRBV12-3/TRBV12-4	-	TRBD2